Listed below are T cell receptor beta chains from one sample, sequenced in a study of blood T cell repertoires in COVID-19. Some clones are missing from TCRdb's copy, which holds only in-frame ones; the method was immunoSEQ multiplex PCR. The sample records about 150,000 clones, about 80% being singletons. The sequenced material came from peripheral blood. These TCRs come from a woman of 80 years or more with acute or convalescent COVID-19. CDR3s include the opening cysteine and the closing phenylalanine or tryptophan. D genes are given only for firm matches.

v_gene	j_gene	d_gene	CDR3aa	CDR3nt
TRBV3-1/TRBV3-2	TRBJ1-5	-	CASSGQYSNQPQHF	TGTGCCAGCAGCGGACAGTATAGCAATCAGCCCCAGCATTTT
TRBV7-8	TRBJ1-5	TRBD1	CASSVGQGSNQPQHF	TGTGCCAGCAGCGTGGGACAGGGAAGCAATCAGCCCCAGCATTTT
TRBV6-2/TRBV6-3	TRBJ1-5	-	CASSYSWTRGNQPQHF	TGTGCCAGCAGTTACTCATGGACAAGGGGGAATCAGCCCCAGCATTTT
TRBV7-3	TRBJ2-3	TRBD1	CASSLTGQGALDF	TGTGCCAGCAGCTTAACAGGACAGGGGGCGCTGGATTTT
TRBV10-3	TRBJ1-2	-	CAISDEGGNYGYTF	TGTGCCATCAGTGACGAAGGGGGTAACTATGGCTACACCTTC
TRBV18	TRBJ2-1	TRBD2	CASSPRLAGDNEQFF	TGTGCCAGCTCACCAAGGTTAGCGGGGGACAATGAGCAGTTCTTC
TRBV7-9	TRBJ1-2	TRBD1	CASSPRTGNYGYTF	TGTGCCAGCAGCCCGAGGACAGGGAACTATGGCTACACCTTC
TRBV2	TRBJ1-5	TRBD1	CASSAGTGRQPQHF	TGTGCCAGCAGTGCCGGGACAGGGCGCCAGCCCCAGCATTTT
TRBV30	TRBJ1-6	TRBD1	CAWSALTGFYSPLHF	TGTGCCTGGAGTGCCTTGACAGGGTTCTATTCACCCCTCCACTTT
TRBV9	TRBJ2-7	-	CASSVGQGGEQYF	TGTGCCAGCAGCGTAGGCCAGGGGGGCGAGCAGTACTTC
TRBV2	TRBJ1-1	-	CASSVGTGRLGTEAFF	TGTGCCAGCAGTGTGGGAACAGGACGGTTGGGCACTGAAGCTTTCTTT
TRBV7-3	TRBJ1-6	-	CASRQTGRNSPLHF	TGTGCCAGCAGACAAACAGGGCGGAATTCACCCCTCCACTTT
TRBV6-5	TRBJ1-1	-	CASSLNRVQDTEAFF	TGTGCCAGCAGTCTTAACAGGGTCCAGGACACTGAAGCTTTCTTT
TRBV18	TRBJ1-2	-	CASSPEAGTTGYTF	TGTGCCAGCTCACCAGAGGCTGGGACTACGGGCTACACCTTC
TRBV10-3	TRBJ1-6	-	CAIRRDSGTSDSPLHF	TGTGCCATCAGGCGAGATTCCGGGACATCGGATTCACCCCTCCACTTT
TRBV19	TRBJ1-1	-	CASIRLFAAFF	TGTGCCAGTATCAGGTTGTTTGCAGCTTTCTTT